These 22 T cell receptor beta chains share one sample of origin, sequenced in a study of cytomegalovirus exposure and HLA in healthy donors. The study ran its PCR with 60 Vbeta and 13 Jbeta primers. Here immunoSEQ multiplex PCR was the method, and the copy in TCRdb shows in-frame clones only, minus some. The top ten clones hold about 4% of a sample with roughly 120,000 clones, over 70% of them seen once. The material sequenced was PBMCs. The receptors derive from a middle-aged woman in good health and CMV-seropositive.

As concerns this clone: A read error may produce the germline difference seen at one junction end. This same CDR3 is encoded by further DNA sequences in the sample. V usage is TRBV16 and J usage is TRBJ1-1; D call uncertain. The germline V gene has CDR1 KGHSY and CDR2 FQNENV. The CDR3 covers 16 residues. In DNA, the CDR3 is TGTGCCAGCAGCCGCTTACCCTCGGGTGTGAGGACTGAAGCCTTCTTT. Its protein product is CASSRLPSGVRTEAFF.

This clone was seen a handful of times. This chain connects TRBV7-8 to TRBJ2-1; 13 bases are shared with TRBD2. V was pared by 6 bases and J by 8 bases, with 7 bases of the junction left unmatched. Germline V gene lookup returns CDR1 SGHVS and CDR2 FQNEAQ. The CDR3 length is 15 residues. The CDR3 loop is CASRRGLAGVDEQFF. The DNA of the CDR3 is TGTGCCAGCAGACGAGGACTAGCGGGAGTTGATGAGCAGTTCTTC.

This chain uses TRBV30 with TRBJ2-3; D gene unclear. The CDR3 loop spans 13 amino acids. Germline CDR1 and CDR2: GTSNPN and SVGIG (reference sequence). V lost 6 bases and J lost 2, with 12 bases in between. CDR3 sequence: CACLYPNTDTQYF. DNA of the CDR3: TGTGCCTGTCTGTACCCTAACACAGATACGCAGTATTTT.

V is TRBV5-1 and J is TRBJ2-5, with D perhaps matching TRBD2 (6 bases). The ends were cut back, 1 base at V and 5 bases at J, with 15 bases in the middle. CDR1 is SGHRS and CDR2 is YFSETQ in the germline V gene. This CDR3 has 15 amino acids. The CDR3 is CASSLSGGPGETQYF. The CDR3 nucleotides are TGCGCCAGCAGCTTGTCCGGGGGTCCGGGGGAGACCCAGTACTTC.

The gene calls are TRBV7-9 and TRBJ1-5; 7 positions match TRBD1. Germline assignment: CDR1 SEHNR and CDR2 FQNEAQ (reference sequence). V shed 3 bases and J 3 bases; nucleotides not matched to a gene: 2. The CDR3 has 14 amino acids. In nucleotides, the CDR3 is TGTGCCAGCAGCTTGGGGACAGACAATCAGCCCCAGCATTTT. Translating it yields CASSLGTDNQPQHF.

The chain recombines TRBV7-2 with TRBJ1-1; the D is unclear. The CDR3 extends over 16 amino acids. Germline V gene data show CDR1 as SGHTA and CDR2 as FQGNSA. V dropped 2 bases and J dropped 0 bases, with 13 bases sitting between them. The CDR3 DNA reads as TGTGCCAGCAGCTTAATGGCACCGAAATTGAACACTGAAGCTTTCTTT. Encoded protein: CASSLMAPKLNTEAFF.

The gene calls are TRBV2 and TRBJ1-1; no reliable D call. CDR3 length: 15 amino acids. The V end lost 3 bases, the J end lost 11 bases, and 22 bases lay between the germline ends. In germline, CDR1 is SNHLY, CDR2 FYNNEI. This chain's CDR3 is CASSDPESGPASAFF. In nucleotides, the CDR3 is TGTGCCAGCAGTGACCCCGAGAGCGGGCCTGCCTCTGCTTTCTTT. Full variable domain (missing parts from reference TRBV2 and TRBJ1-1): EPEVTQTPSHQVTQMGQEVILRCVPISNHLYFYWYRQILGQKVEFLVSFYNNEISEKSEIFDDQFSVERPDGSNFTLKIRSTKLEDSAMYFCASSDPESGPASAFFGQGTRLTVV.

This clone was observed a handful of times. This chain joins TRBV30 and TRBJ2-6; D may be TRBD1 (6 bases). The germline V gene encodes CDR1 GTSNPN and CDR2 SVGIG (reference sequence). Trimming removed 2 bases from V and 0 bases from J, with 23 bases in between. This CDR3 comprises 20 residues. The CDR3 nucleotides read TGTGCCTGGAGTCCTATTGGGGGTAGGGGGACGAGCTCTGGGGCCAACGTCCTGACTTTC. Its protein product is CAWSPIGGRGTSSGANVLTF.

The V and J genes are TRBV5-6 and TRBJ1-1; 8 nucleotides agree with TRBD1. J was trimmed by 7 bases and V by 2 bases; bases with no gene match: 13. CDR3 length: 16 residues. Germline loops: CDR1 SGHDT, CDR2 YYEEEE. CDR3 sequence: CASSFGTGRRTVEAFF. CDR3 DNA sequence: TGTGCCAGCAGCTTCGGGACAGGACGTCGAACCGTTGAAGCTTTCTTT.

This clone was observed once. V is TRBV11-3 and J is TRBJ2-1; a possible D gene is TRBD1 (5 bases). CDR3 length: 13 amino acids. The germline V gene has CDR1 SGHNT and CDR2 YENEEA. V lost 5 bases and J lost 6, with 11 bases in between. CDR3 sequence: CASSRQYGNEQFF. As DNA, the CDR3 is TGTGCCAGCAGCAGACAGTACGGCAATGAGCAGTTCTTC.

The chain has TRBV11-3 and TRBJ2-7; 11 bases align to TRBD2. After removal of 2 bases from V and 4 bases from J, the junction contained 1 base not matched to a gene. The CDR3 has 14 residues. Looked up from germline, CDR1 is SGHNT and CDR2 is YENEEA. CDR3 sequence reads: CASSLTSGSYEQYF. CDR3 nucleotide sequence: TGTGCCAGCAGCTTAACTAGCGGGAGTTACGAGCAGTACTTC.

This clone was seen only a few times. V gene TRBV30 combines with J gene TRBJ2-5, with D uncertain. From germline, CDR1 is GTSNPN and CDR2 SVGIG (reference sequence). The ends were cut back, 0 bases at V and 2 bases at J, with 10 bases in the middle. The CDR3 extends over 14 amino acids. The CDR3 DNA is TGTGCCTGGAGTGTTGGGCAGTTTCAAGAGACCCAGTACTTC. Translation: CAWSVGQFQETQYF.

The chain is built from TRBV10-3 and TRBJ2-3; possibly TRBD1 for D (5 bases). Trimming cost V 7 bases and J 2 bases, with 16 bases left between them. The CDR3 contains 15 residues. Germline V gives CDR1 ENHRY, CDR2 SYGVKD. The CDR3: CAITTGGRSTDTQYF. CDR3 DNA: TGTGCCATCACTACAGGTGGTCGATCCACAGATACGCAGTATTTT.

The V call is TRBV4-1, the J call TRBJ1-4; 12 nucleotides line up with TRBD1. The CDR3 sequence is 22 residues long. The germline CDR1 and CDR2 sequences are MGHRA and YSYEKL. V shed 1 base, J shed 8 bases, and the junction held 23 bases outside the gene matches. The CDR3 DNA is TGCGCCAGCAGCCAAGTCCCCTACAGGAGCGGGACAGGGGGCGCCGGGAGGGAAAAACTGTTTTTT. As protein: CASSQVPYRSGTGGAGREKLFF.

The chain links TRBV5-1 to TRBJ2-6; possibly TRBD2 for D (5 bases). CDR1 and CDR2 (germline): SGHRS, YFSETQ. The CDR3 is made up of 14 amino acids. Trimming took off 4 bases at V and 4 bases at J, with 9 bases between the two ends. The chain's CDR3 is CASSTTGGANVLTF. DNA of the CDR3: TGCGCCAGCAGCACCACGGGAGGGGCCAACGTCCTGACTTTC. Drawing the rest from reference TRBV5-1 and TRBJ2-6, the complete variable domain is KAGVTQTPRYLIKTRGQQVTLSCSPISGHRSVSWYQQTPGQGLQFLFEYFSETQRNKGNFPGRFSGRQFSNSRSEMNVSTLELGDSALYLCASSTTGGANVLTFGAGSRLTVL.

The gene calls are TRBV2 and TRBJ2-3, with 10 bases fitting TRBD2. Germline V CDR1 and CDR2: SNHLY, FYNNEI. Trimming removed 5 bases from V and 5 bases from J; junction bases left unmatched: 7. This CDR3 region has 15 residues. The CDR3 here is CASSLAGGPEDTQYF. The CDR3 nucleotides read TGTGCCAGCAGTTTAGCGGGAGGTCCGGAAGATACGCAGTATTTT.

The chain couples TRBV30 to TRBJ2-3, with 7 bases matching TRBD2. Trimming at V came to 3 bases and at J to 4 bases, leaving 4 bases not matched to a gene. Germline assignment: CDR1 GTSNPN and CDR2 SVGIG (reference sequence). The CDR3 is made up of 13 amino acids. The CDR3 DNA sequence: TGTGCCTGGAGCACGAGCGGGGCAGATACGCAGTATTTT. Protein product: CAWSTSGADTQYF.

V is TRBV23-1 and J is TRBJ2-2; D unclear. TRBV23-1 is an ORF, with its function uncertain. Trimming removed 4 bases at V and 2 bases at J, with 17 bases between. CDR3 size: 17 residues. The CDR3 loop is CASSRDNPPFNTGELFF. The DNA for the CDR3 is TGCGCCAGCAGTCGAGACAATCCCCCTTTTAACACCGGGGAGCTGTTTTTT.

The V call is TRBV19, the J call TRBJ1-1; 9 bases are shared with TRBD1. Germline assignment: CDR1 LNHDA and CDR2 SQIVND (reference sequence). The trim removed 10 bases at V and 11 bases at J, leaving 14 bases unmatched. The CDR3 is 13 amino acids. CDR3: CATQGQGSLEAFF. CDR3 nucleotides: TGTGCCACCCAGGGACAGGGAAGTTTAGAGGCTTTCTTT.

V gene TRBV7-2 combines with J gene TRBJ1-1; D uncertain. From germline, CDR1 is SGHTA and CDR2 FQGNSA. V lost 4 bases and J lost 1, with 7 bases in between. CDR3 length equals 13 residues. CDR3 sequence (DNA): TGTGCCAGCAGCTCCCGGGGGAACACTGAAGCTTTCTTT. This codes for CASSSRGNTEAFF.

The chain uses TRBV9 and TRBJ2-3, with TRBD2 matching 8 bases. This CDR3 spans 16 amino acids. CDR1 SGDLS and CDR2 YYNGEE come from the germline V gene. V lost 0 bases to trimming and J lost 4 bases; unmatched junction nucleotides: 7. The CDR3 region is CASSVERGAGADTQYF. CDR3 DNA: TGTGCCAGCAGCGTAGAACGGGGAGCGGGGGCAGATACGCAGTATTTT.

This clone was seen once. This chain uses TRBV5-1 with TRBJ2-5; TRBD1 is a possible D gene (5 bases). The CDR3 runs 13 residues. The V gene lost 4 bases and the J gene lost 2 bases, with 9 bases spanning the gap. Germline V gives CDR1 SGHRS, CDR2 YFSETQ. CDR3 nucleotides: TGCGCCAGCAGCCGGACACCTCAAGAGACCCAGTACTTC. Amino acid sequence: CASSRTPQETQYF.